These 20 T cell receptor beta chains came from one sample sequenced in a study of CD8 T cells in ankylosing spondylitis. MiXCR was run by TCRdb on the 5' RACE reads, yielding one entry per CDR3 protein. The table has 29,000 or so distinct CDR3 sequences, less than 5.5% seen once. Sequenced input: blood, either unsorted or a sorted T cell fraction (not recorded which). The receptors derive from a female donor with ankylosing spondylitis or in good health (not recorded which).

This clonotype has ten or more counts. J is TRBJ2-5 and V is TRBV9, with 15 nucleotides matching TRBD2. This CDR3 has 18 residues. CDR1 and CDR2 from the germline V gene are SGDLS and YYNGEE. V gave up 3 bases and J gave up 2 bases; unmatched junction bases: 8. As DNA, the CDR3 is TGTGCCAGCAGCGGACCGGGACTAGCGGGAGGCCTACAAGAGACCCAGTACTTC. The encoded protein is CASSGPGLAGGLQETQYF.

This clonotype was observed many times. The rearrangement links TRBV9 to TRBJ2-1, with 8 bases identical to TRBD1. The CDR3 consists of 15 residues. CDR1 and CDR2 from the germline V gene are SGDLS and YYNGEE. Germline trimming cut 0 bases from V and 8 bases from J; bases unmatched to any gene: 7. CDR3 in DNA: TGTGCCAGCAGCGTAGCAGGGGGCAGGTGGGATGAGCAGTTCTTC. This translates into CASSVAGGRWDEQFF.

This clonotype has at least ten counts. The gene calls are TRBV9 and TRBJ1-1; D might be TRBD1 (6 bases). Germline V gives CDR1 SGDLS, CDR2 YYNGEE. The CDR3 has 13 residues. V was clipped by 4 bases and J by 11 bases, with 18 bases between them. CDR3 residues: CASSPTTGLAAFF. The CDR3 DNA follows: TGTGCCAGCAGCCCAACGACAGGACTGGCGGCTTTCTTT.

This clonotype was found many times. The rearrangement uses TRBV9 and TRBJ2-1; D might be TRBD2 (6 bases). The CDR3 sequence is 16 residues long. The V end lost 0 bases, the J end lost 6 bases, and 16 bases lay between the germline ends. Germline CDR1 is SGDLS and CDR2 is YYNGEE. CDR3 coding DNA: TGTGCCAGCAGCGTAGTCGGTGGGGGGTTGTTCAATGAGCAGTTCTTC. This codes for CASSVVGGGLFNEQFF.

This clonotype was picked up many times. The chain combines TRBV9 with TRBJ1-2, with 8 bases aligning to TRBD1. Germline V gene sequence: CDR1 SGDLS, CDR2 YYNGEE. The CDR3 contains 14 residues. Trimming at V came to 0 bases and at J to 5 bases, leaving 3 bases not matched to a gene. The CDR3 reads CASSVEGTGYGYTF. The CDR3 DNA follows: TGTGCCAGCAGCGTAGAAGGGACAGGTTATGGCTACACCTTC.

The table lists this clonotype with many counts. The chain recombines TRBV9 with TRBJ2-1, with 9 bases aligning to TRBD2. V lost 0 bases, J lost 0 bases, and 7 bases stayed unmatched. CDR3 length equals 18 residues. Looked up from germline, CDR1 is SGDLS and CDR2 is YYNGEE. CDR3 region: CASSVGLAGVPSYNEQFF. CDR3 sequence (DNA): TGTGCCAGCAGCGTAGGATTAGCGGGGGTCCCCTCCTACAATGAGCAGTTCTTC.

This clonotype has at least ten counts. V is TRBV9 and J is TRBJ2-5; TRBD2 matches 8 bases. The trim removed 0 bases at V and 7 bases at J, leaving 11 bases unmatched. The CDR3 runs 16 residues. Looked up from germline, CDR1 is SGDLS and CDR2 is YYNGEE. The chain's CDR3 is CASSVDSGGVLATQYF. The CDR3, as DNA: TGTGCCAGCAGCGTAGACAGCGGGGGTGTTCTGGCGACCCAGTACTTC.

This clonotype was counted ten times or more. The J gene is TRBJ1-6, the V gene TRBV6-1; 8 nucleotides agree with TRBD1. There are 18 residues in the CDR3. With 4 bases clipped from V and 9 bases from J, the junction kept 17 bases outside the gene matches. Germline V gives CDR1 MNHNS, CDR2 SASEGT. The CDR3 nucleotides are TGTGCCAGCAGTGTGGAAAAGGGCAGGGGGCAATTATCTTCACCCCTCCACTTT. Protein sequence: CASSVEKGRGQLSSPLHF.

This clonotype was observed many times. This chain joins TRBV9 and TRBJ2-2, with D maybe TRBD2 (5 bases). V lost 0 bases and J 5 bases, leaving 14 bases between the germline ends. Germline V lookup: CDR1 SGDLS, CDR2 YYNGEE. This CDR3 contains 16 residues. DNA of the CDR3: TGTGCCAGCAGCGTAGACCCCGGGGTATTGACCGGGGAGCTGTTTTTT. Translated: CASSVDPGVLTGELFF.

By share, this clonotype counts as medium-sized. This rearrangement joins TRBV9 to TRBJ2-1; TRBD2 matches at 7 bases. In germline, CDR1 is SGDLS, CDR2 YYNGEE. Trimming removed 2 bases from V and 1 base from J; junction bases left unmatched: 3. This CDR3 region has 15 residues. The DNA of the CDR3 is TGTGCCAGCAGCGTGGGGGGGGATTCCTACAATGAGCAGTTCTTC. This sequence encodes CASSVGGDSYNEQFF. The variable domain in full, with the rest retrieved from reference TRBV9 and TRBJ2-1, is DSGVTQTPKHLITATGQRVTLRCSPRSGDLSVYWYQQSLDQGLQFLIQYYNGEERAKGNILERFSAQQFPDLHSELNLSSLELGDSALYFCASSVGGDSYNEQFFGPGTRLTVL.

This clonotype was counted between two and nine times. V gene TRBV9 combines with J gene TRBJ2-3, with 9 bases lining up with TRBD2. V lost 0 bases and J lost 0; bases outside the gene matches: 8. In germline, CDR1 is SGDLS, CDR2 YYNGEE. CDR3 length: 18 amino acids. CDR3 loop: CASSVGVAGDPSTDTQYF. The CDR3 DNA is TGTGCCAGCAGCGTAGGGGTAGCGGGGGACCCTAGCACAGATACGCAGTATTTT.

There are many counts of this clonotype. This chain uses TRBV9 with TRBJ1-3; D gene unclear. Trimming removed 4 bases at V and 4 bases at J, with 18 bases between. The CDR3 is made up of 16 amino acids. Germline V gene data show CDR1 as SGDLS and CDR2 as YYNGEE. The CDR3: CASSPALSIGGNTIYF. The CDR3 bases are TGTGCCAGCAGCCCGGCCCTGTCTATAGGAGGAAACACCATATATTTT.

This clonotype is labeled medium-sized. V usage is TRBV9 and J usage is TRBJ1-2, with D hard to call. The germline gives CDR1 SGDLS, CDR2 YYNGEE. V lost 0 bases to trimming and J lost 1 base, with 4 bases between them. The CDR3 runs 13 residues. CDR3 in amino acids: CASSVVDNYGYTF. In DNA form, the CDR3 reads TGTGCCAGCAGCGTAGTGGATAACTATGGCTACACCTTC.

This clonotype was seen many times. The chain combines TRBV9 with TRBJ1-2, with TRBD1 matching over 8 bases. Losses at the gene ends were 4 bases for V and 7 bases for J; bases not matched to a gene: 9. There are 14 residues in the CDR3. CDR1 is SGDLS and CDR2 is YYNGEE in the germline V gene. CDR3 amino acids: CASSTTGTGTGYTF. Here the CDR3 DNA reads TGTGCCAGCAGCACCACCGGGACAGGTACTGGCTACACCTTC. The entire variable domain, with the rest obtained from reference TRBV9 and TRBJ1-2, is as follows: DSGVTQTPKHLITATGQRVTLRCSPRSGDLSVYWYQQSLDQGLQFLIQYYNGEERAKGNILERFSAQQFPDLHSELNLSSLELGDSALYFCASSTTGTGTGYTFGSGTRLTVV.

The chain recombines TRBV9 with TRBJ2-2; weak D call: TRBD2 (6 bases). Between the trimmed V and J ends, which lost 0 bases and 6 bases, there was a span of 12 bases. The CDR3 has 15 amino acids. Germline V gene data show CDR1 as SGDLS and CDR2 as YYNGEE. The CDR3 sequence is CASSVEGSGPGELFF. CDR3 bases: TGTGCCAGCAGCGTAGAAGGTAGCGGACCCGGGGAGCTGTTTTTT. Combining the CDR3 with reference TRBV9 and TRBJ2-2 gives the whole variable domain DSGVTQTPKHLITATGQRVTLRCSPRSGDLSVYWYQQSLDQGLQFLIQYYNGEERAKGNILERFSAQQFPDLHSELNLSSLELGDSALYFCASSVEGSGPGELFFGEGSRLTVL.

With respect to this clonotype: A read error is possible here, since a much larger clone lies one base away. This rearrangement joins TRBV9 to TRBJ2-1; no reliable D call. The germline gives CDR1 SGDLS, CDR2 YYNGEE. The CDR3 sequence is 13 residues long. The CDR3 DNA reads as TGTGCCAGCGGATTAGGCTCCTACAATGAGCAGTCCTTC. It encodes CASGLGSYNEQSF.

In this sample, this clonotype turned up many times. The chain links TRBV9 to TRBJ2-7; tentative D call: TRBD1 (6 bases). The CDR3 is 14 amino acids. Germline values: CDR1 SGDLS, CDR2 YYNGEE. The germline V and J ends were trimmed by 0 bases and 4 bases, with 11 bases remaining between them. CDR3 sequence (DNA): TGTGCCAGCAGCGTAGACGTCAGGGGTTACGAGCAGTACTTC. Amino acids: CASSVDVRGYEQYF.

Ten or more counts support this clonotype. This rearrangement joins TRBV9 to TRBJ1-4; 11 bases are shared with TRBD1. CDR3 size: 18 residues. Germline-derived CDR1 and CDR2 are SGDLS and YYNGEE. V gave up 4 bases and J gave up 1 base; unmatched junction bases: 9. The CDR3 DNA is TGTGCCAGCAGCCCGATGTCCGGGACAGGGGGAACTAATGAAAAACTGTTTTTT. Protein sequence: CASSPMSGTGGTNEKLFF. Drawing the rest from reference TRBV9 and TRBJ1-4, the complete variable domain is DSGVTQTPKHLITATGQRVTLRCSPRSGDLSVYWYQQSLDQGLQFLIQYYNGEERAKGNILERFSAQQFPDLHSELNLSSLELGDSALYFCASSPMSGTGGTNEKLFFGSGTQLSVL.

CDR3 loop: CASSVSSPTNTGELFF. The CDR3, as DNA: TGTGCCAGCAGCGTATCGAGCCCTACGAACACCGGGGAGCTGTTTTTT. The chain employs TRBV9 and TRBJ2-2; D remains unclear. Germline CDR1 is SGDLS and CDR2 is YYNGEE. This CDR3 region has 16 residues. The ends were cut back, 1 base at V and 0 bases at J, with 10 bases in the middle.

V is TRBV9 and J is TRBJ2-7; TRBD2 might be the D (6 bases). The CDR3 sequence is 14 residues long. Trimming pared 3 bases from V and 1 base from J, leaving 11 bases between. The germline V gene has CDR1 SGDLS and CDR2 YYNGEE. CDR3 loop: CASSGGAGSYEQYF. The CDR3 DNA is TGTGCCAGCAGCGGTGGGGCGGGATCCTACGAGCAGTACTTC.